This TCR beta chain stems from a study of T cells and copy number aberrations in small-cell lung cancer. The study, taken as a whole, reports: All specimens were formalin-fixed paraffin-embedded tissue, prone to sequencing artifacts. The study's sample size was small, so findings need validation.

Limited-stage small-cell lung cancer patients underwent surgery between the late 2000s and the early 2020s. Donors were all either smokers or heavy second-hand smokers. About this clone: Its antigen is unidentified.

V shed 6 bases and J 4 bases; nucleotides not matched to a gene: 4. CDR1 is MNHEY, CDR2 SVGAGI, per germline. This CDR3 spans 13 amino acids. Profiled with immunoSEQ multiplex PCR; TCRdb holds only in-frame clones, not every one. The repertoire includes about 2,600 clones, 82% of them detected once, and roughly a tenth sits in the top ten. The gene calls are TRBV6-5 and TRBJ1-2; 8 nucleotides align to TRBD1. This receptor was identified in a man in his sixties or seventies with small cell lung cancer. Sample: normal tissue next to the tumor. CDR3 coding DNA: TGTGCCAGCAGCCAGACAGGGGTCTATGGCTACACCTTC. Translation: CASSQTGVYGYTF.